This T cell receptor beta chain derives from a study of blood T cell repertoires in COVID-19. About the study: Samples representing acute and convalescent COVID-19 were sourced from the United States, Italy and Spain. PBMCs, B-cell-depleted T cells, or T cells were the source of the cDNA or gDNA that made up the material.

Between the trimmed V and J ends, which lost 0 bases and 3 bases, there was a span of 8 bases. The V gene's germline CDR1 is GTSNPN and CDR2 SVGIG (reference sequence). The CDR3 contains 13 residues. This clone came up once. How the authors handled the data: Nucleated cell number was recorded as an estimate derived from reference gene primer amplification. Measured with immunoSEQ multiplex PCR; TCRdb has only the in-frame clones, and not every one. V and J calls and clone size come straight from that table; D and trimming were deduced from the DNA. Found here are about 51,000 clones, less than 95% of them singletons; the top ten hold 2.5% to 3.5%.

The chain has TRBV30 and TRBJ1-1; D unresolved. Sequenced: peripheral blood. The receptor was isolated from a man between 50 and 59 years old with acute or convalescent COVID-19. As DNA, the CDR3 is TGTGCCTGGAGTGTTGACGGGGACACTGAAGCTTTCTTT. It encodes CAWSVDGDTEAFF.